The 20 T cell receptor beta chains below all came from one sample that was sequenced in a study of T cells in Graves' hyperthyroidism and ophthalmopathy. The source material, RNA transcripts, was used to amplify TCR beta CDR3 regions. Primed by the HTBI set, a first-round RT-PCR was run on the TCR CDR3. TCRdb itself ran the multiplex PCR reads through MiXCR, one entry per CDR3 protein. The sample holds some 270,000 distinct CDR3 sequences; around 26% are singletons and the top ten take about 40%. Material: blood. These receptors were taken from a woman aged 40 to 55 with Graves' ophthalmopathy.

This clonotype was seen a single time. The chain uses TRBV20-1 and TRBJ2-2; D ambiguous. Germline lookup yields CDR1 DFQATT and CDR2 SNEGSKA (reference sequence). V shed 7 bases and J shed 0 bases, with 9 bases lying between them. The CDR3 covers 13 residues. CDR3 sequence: CSVGRPNTGELFF. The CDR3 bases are TGCAGTGTTGGCAGGCCGAACACCGGGGAGCTGTTTTTT.

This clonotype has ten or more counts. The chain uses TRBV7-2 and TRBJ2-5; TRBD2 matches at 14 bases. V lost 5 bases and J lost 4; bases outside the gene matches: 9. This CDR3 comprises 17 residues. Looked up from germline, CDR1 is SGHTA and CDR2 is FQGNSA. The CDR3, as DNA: TGTGCCAGCAGCATCGGACTAGCGGGAGGCTCGGGAGAGACCCAGTACTTC. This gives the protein CASSIGLAGGSGETQYF.

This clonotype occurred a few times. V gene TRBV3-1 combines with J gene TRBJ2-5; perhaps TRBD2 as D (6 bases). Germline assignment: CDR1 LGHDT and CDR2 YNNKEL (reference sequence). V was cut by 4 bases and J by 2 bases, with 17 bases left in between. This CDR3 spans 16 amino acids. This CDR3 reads CASSLLGGAGQETQYF. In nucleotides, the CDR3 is TGTGCCAGCAGCCTGCTGGGCGGGGCGGGACAAGAGACCCAGTACTTC.

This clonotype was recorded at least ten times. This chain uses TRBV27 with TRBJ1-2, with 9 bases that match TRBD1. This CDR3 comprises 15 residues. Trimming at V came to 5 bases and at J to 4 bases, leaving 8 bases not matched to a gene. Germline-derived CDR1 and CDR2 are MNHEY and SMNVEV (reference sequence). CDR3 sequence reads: CASSPGTGLSYGYTF. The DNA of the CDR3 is TGTGCCAGCAGTCCAGGGACAGGGTTATCCTATGGCTACACCTTC.

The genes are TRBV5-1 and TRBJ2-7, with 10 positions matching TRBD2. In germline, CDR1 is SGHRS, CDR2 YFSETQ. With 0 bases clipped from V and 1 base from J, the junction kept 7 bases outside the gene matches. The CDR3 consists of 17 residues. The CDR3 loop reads CASSLAALAGNSYEQYF. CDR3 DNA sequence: TGCGCCAGCAGCTTGGCCGCACTAGCGGGAAATTCCTACGAGCAGTACTTC.

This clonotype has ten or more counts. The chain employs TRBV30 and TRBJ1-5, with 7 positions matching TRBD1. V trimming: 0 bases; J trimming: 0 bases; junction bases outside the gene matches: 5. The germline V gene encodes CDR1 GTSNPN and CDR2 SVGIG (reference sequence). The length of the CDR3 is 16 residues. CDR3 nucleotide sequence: TGTGCCTGGAGTGTACAGGGGCTACATAGCAATCAGCCCCAGCATTTT. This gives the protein CAWSVQGLHSNQPQHF.

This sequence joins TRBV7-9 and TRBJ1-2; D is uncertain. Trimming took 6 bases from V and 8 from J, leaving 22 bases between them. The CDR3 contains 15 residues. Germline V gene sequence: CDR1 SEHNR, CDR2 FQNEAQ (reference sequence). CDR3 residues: CASSSDSSGPWGYTF. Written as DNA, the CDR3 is TGTGCCAGCAGTTCAGATAGCTCGGGCCCGTGGGGCTACACCTTC.

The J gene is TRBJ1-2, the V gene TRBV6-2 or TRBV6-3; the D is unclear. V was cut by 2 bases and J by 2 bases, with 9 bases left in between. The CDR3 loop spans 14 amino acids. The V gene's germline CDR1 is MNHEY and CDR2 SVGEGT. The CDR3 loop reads CASSYVSRNYGYTF. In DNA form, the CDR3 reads TGTGCCAGCAGTTACGTGTCGAGAAACTATGGCTACACCTTC.

CDR3 in DNA: TGTGCCAGCAGTGATAGCCGAAGGAACTATGGCTACACCTTC. Translating it yields CASSDSRRNYGYTF. This rearrangement joins TRBV2 to TRBJ1-2; no reliable D call. Trimming pared 3 bases from V and 2 bases from J, leaving 10 bases between. Germline CDR1 is SNHLY and CDR2 is FYNNEI. CDR3 length: 14 residues.

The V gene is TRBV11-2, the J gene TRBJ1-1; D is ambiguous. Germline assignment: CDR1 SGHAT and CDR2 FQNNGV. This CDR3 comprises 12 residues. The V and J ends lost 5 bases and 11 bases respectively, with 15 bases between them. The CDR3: CASSRRGQRAFF. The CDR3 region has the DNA TGTGCCAGCAGCCGCCGAGGGCAGCGCGCTTTCTTT. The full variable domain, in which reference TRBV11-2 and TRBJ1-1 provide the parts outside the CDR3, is EAGVAQSPRYKIIEKRQSVAFWCNPISGHATLYWYQQILGQGPKLLIQFQNNGVVDDSQLPKDRFSAERLKGVDSTLKIQPAKLEDSAVYLCASSRRGQRAFFGQGTRLTVV.

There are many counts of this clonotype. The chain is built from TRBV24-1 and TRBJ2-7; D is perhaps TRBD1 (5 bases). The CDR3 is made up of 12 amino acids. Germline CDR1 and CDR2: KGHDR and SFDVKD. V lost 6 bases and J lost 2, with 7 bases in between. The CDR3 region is CATSPGPYEQYF. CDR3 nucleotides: TGTGCCACCAGTCCAGGGCCCTACGAGCAGTACTTC.

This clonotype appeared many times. The CDR3 bases are TGTGCCAGTACCTCGACAGGCAATAGCAATCAGCCCCAGCATTTT. Its translation: CASTSTGNSNQPQHF. The chain carries TRBV19 and TRBJ1-5; TRBD1 is a possible D gene (6 bases). V lost 7 bases, J lost 0 bases, and 13 bases lay in between. This CDR3 comprises 15 residues. CDR1 and CDR2 (germline): LNHDA, SQIVND (reference sequence).

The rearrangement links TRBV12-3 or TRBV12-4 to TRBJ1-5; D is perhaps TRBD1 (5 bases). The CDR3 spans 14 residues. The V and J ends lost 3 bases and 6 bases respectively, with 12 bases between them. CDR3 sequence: CASSFGGDGQPQHF. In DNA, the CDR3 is TGTGCCAGCAGTTTTGGGGGAGACGGTCAGCCCCAGCATTTT.

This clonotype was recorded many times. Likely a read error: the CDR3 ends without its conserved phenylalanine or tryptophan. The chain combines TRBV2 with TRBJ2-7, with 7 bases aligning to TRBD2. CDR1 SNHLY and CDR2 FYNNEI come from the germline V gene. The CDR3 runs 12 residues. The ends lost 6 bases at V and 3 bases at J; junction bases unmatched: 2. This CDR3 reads CASRRTSYEQYL. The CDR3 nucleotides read TGTGCCAGCAGAAGGACTAGCTACGAGCAGTACCTC.

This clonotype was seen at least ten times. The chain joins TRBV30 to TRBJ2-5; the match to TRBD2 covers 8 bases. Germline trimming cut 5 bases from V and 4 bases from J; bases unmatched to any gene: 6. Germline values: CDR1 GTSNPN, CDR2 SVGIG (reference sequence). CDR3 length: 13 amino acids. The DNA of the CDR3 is TGTGCCTGGGAAGCCGGGACTAGAGAGACCCAGTACTTC. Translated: CAWEAGTRETQYF.

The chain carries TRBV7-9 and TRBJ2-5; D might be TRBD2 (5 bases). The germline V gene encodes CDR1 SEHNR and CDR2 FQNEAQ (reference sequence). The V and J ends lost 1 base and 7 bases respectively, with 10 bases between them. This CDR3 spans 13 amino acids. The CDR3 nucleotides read TGTGCCAGCAGCTTAGAACTACGGGGGACCCAGTACTTC. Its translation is CASSLELRGTQYF. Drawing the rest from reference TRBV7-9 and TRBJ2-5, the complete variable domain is DTGVSQNPRHKITKRGQNVTFRCDPISEHNRLYWYRQTLGQGPEFLTYFQNEAQLEKSRLLSDRFSAERPKGSFSTLEIQRTEQGDSAMYLCASSLELRGTQYFGPGTRLLVL.

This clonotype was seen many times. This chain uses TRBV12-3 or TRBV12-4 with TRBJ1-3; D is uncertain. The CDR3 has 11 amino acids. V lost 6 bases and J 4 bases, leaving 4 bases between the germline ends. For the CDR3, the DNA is TGTGCCAGCAGGGTAGGAAACACCATATATTTT. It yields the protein CASRVGNTIYF.

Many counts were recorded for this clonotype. For the CDR3, the DNA is TGCAGCGTTGAAGATCGGAGGGGGTCTAACTATGGCTACACCTTC. Translated: CSVEDRRGSNYGYTF. The rearrangement uses TRBV29-1 and TRBJ1-2, with a possible D match to TRBD1 (6 bases). There are 15 residues in the CDR3. V was pared by 0 bases and J by 0 bases, with 11 bases between. Germline CDR1 and CDR2: SQVTM and ANQGSEA.

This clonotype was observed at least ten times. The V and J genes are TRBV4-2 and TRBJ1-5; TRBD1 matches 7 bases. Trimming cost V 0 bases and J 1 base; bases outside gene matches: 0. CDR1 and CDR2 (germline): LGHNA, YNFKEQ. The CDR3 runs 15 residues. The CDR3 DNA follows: TGTGCCAGCAGCCAAGACAGGGGGAGCAATCAGCCCCAGCATTTT. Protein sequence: CASSQDRGSNQPQHF.

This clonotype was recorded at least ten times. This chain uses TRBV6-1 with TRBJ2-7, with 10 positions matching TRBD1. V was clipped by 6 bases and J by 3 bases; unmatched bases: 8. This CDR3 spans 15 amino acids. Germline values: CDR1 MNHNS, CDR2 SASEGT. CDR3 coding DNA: TGTGCCAGCAGGCGGGACAGGGGTCTAAACTACGAGCAGTACTTC. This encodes CASRRDRGLNYEQYF.